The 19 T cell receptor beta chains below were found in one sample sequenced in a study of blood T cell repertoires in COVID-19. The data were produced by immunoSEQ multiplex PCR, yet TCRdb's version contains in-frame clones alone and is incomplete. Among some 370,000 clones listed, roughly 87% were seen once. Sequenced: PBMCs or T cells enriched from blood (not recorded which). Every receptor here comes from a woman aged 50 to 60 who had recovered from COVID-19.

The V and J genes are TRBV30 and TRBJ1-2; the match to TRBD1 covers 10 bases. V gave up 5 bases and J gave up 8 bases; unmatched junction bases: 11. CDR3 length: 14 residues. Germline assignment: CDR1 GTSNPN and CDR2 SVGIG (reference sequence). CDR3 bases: TGTGCCTGGGCCGGAGACAGGGGGCGCAGGGGCTACACCTTC. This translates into CAWAGDRGRRGYTF.

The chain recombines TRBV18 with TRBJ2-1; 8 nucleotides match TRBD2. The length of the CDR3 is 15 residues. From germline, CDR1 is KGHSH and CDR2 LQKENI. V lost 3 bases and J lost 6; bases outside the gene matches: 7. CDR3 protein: CASSPREEQRNEQFF. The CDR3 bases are TGTGCCAGCTCACCGCGGGAGGAGCAGCGCAATGAGCAGTTCTTC.

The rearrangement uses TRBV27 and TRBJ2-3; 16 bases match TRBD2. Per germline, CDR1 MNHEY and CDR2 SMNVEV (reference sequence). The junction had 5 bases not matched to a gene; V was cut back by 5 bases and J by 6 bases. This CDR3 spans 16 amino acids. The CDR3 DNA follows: TGTGCCAGCAGTCCGGGACTAGCGGGAGGGCCGGATACGCAGTATTTT. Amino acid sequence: CASSPGLAGGPDTQYF.

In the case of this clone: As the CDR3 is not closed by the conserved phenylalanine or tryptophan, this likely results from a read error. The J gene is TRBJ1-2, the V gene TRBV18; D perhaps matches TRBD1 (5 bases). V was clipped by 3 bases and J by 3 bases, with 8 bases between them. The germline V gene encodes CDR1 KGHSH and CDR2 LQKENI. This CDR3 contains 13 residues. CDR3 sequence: CASSPLGDYGYTI. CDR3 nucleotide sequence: TGTGCCAGCTCACCGTTAGGGGACTATGGCTACACCATC.

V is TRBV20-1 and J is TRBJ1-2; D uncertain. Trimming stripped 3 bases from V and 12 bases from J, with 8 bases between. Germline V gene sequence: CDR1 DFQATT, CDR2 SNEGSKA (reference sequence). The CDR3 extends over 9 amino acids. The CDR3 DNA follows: TGCAGTGCTAGTTATCCCCACACCTTC. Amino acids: CSASYPHTF.

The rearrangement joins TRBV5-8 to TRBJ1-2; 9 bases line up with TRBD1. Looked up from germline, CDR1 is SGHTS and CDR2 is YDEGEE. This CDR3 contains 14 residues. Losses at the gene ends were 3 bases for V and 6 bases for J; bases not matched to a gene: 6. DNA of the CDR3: TGTGCCAGCAGCTCGGGACAGGGTATCGATGGCTACACCTTC. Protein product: CASSSGQGIDGYTF.

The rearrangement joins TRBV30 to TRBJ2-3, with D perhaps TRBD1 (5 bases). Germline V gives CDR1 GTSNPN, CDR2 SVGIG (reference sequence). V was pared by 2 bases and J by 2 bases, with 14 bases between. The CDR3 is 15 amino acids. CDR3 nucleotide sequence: TGTGCCTGGAGTCCCAGACAGCTAAACACAGATACGCAGTATTTT. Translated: CAWSPRQLNTDTQYF.

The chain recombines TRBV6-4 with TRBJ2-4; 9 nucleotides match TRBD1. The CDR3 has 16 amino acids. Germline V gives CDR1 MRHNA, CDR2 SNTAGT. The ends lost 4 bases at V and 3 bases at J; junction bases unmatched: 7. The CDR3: CASSGTGDRVKNIQYF. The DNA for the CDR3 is TGTGCCAGCAGTGGGACAGGGGACAGGGTCAAAAACATTCAGTACTTC.

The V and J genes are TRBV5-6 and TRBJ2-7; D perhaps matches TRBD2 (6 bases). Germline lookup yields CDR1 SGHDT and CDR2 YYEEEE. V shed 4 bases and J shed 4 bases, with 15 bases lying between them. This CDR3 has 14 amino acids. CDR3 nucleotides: TGTGCCAGCAGCCCGACCTCCGCGGGGTACGAGCAGTACTTC. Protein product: CASSPTSAGYEQYF.

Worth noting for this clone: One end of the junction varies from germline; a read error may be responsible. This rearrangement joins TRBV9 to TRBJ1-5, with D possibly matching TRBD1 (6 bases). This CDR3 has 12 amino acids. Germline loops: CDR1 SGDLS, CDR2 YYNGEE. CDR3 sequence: CASSVTGQPLHF. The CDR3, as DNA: TGTGCCAGCAGCGTAACCGGACAGCCCCTGCATTTT.

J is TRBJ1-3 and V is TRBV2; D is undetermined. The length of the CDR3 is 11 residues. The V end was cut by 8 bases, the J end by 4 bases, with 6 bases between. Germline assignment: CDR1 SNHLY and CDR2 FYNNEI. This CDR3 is CASRFGNTIYF. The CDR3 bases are TGTGCCAGCCGTTTCGGAAACACCATATATTTT.

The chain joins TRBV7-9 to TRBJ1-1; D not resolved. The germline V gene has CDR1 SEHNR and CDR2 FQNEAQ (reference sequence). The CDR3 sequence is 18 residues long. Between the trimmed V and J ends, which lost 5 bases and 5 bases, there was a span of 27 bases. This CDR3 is CASSQLLKEAWAGTEAFF. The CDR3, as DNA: TGTGCCAGCAGCCAACTCTTAAAAGAAGCCTGGGCTGGGACTGAAGCTTTCTTT.

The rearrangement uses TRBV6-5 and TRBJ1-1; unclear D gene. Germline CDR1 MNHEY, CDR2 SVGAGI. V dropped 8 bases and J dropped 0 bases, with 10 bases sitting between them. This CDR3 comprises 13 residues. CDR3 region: CASQRTMNTEAFF. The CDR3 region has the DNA TGTGCCAGCCAGCGAACCATGAACACTGAAGCTTTCTTT.

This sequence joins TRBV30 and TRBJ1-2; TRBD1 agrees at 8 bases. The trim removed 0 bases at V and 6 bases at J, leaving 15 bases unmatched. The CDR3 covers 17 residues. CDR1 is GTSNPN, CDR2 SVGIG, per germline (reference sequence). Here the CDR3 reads CAWSVPGAGGFSHGYTF. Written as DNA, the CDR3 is TGTGCCTGGAGTGTCCCCGGGGCAGGGGGCTTTTCTCATGGCTACACCTTC.

As DNA, the CDR3 is TGTGCCAGCAGTTACTTTGGGGACAGGGGATTGAACGAGCAGTACTTC. Its translation: CASSYFGDRGLNEQYF. This chain joins TRBV6-6 and TRBJ2-7; the match to TRBD1 covers 10 bases. This CDR3 has 16 residues. Germline trimming cut 1 base from V and 5 bases from J; bases unmatched to any gene: 8. Germline V gene sequence: CDR1 MNHNY, CDR2 SVGAGI (reference sequence).

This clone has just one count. The CDR3 DNA is TGTGCCACCTGCCGGGGAGTTCGGGATGAGCAGTTCTTC. It encodes CATCRGVRDEQFF. The chain employs TRBV24-1 and TRBJ2-1; TRBD2 is a possible D gene (5 bases). Per the germline V gene, CDR1 is KGHDR and CDR2 is SFDVKD. This CDR3 has 13 amino acids. V was trimmed by 9 bases and J by 8 bases, leaving 16 bases between them.

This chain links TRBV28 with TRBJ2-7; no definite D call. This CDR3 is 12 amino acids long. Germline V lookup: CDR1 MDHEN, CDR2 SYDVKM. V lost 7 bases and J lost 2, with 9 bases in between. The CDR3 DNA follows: TGTGCCAGCAACTCTCGAGCCTACGAGCAGTACTTC. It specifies CASNSRAYEQYF.

CDR3 region: CAWSSGIGGYTF. Written as DNA, the CDR3 is TGTGCCTGGAGTTCCGGGATTGGTGGCTACACCTTC. The chain is built from TRBV30 and TRBJ1-2; D gene ambiguous. V lost 2 bases, J lost 7 bases, and 11 bases lay in between. The germline CDR1 and CDR2 sequences are GTSNPN and SVGIG (reference sequence). The CDR3 has 12 amino acids. Variable domain in full (rest from reference TRBV30 and TRBJ1-2): SQTIHQWPATLVQPVGSPLSLECTVEGTSNPNLYWYRQAAGRGLQLLFYSVGIGQISSEVPQNLSASRPQDRQFILSSKKLLLSDSGFYLCAWSSGIGGYTFGSGTRLTVV.

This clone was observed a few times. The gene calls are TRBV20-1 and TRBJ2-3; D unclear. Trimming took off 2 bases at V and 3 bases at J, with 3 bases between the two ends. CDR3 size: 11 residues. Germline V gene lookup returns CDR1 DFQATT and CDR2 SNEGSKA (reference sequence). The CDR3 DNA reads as TGCAGTGCTAGACGTACAGATACGCAGTATTTT. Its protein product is CSARRTDTQYF.